This T cell receptor beta chain derives from a study of blood T cells in healthy people across ages. Broader study findings: Among long-lived donors, naive CD4+ cells were more numerous and diversity higher than in aged donors.

Healthy Russian Caucasian donors spanned ages roughly 6 to 90 years. With regard to this clonotype: The antigen remains unidentified.

This CDR3 contains 18 residues. CDR1 and CDR2 from the germline V gene are LGHDT and YNNKEL (reference sequence). The V end lost 0 bases, the J end lost 13 bases, and 28 bases lay between the germline ends. Primed by a sample-barcoded 5' primer and a J-beta primer mix, a second PCR proceeded for about 7 to 11 cycles. Carrying 12 random nucleotides, a template-switch adaptor labeled each individual cDNA molecule. Sequencing yielded, for each sample, at least 3 million paired-end reads carrying CDR3. TCRdb passed the 5' RACE reads through MiXCR, listing each CDR3 protein once. The sample includes 1.5 million to 1.9 million distinct CDR3 sequences, around 40% of them seen just once.

This sequence was found in a woman between 18 and 30 years old in good health. The rearrangement joins TRBV3-1 to TRBJ2-1; D may be TRBD2 (6 bases). Specimen: blood. The CDR3, as DNA: TGTGCCAGCAGCCAAGATGGGGTATATCGGGGGATCCCGGAGACCCAGTTCTTC. This gives the protein CASSQDGVYRGIPETQFF.